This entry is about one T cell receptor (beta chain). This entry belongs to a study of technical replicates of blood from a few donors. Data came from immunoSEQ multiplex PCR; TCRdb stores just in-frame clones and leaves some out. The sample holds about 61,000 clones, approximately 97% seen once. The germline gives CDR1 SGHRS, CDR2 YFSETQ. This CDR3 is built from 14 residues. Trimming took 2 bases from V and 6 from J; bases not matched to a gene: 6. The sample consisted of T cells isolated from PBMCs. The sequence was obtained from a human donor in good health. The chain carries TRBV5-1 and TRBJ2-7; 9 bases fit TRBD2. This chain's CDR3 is CASSLDPSGTEQYF. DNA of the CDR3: TGCGCCAGCAGCTTAGATCCTAGCGGGACCGAGCAGTACTTC.